This T cell receptor beta chain was obtained from a study of T-cell reconstitution after alpha-beta-depleted transplantation in children. The CDR3 is made up of 12 amino acids. Germline CDR1 and CDR2: MDHEN and SYDVKM. The germline V and J ends were trimmed by 2 bases and 6 bases, with 7 bases remaining between them. TCRbeta library preparation incorporated unique molecular identifiers. Each CDR3 protein is one row after TCRdb ran MiXCR on the PCR reads. The top ten clones hold less than 2.5% of a sample with 500,000 or so distinct CDR3 sequences, approximately 29% of them seen once. The genes are TRBV28 and TRBJ1-2; no definite D call. The TCR was taken from a human donor who donated a stem cell graft to a child with aplastic anemia. This sample comprised PBMCs from the stem cell graft donor, obtained from the stem cell graft. The CDR3 is CASSLGRNGYTF. Here the CDR3 DNA reads TGTGCCAGCAGTTTAGGTAGAAATGGCTACACCTTC.